The clone carrying this T cell receptor (beta chain) was seen a few times. Its antigen is as yet unknown. Other nucleotide sequences in the sample specify the same CDR3. These data come from a study of metastatic and nonmetastatic thyroid tumors. Findings of the study overall: In blood and tumor, TCR beta diversity was reportedly significantly higher in malignant thyroid tumors than in benign nodules.

All patients were treatment-naive before thyroid surgery. From germline, CDR1 is LNHDA and CDR2 SQIVND (reference sequence). The trim removed 3 bases at V and 10 bases at J, leaving 13 bases unmatched. The CDR3 is 15 amino acids. TCRdb re-analyzed the PCR reads through MiXCR. The profile shows about 13,000 clones, roughly 23% of them singletons. The specimen was blood. This chain links TRBV19 with TRBJ2-3; the match to TRBD1 covers 7 bases. The TCR was taken from a female donor with papillary thyroid cancer or a benign thyroid nodule (not recorded which). Some clones in this sample may be carry-over from other donors' samples. Here the CDR3 DNA reads TGTGCCAGTAGTATGCGACAAGACGGGCAGGGGGCGCAGTATTTT. It translates to CASSMRQDGQGAQYF.